This TCR beta chain was captured by sequencing in a study of early stage breast cancer tumors. Looking at the study overall: Most invasive tumors, twelve of 16, were ER+/PR+/HER2-. Study-wide findings and caveats: Enriched TCRB sequences shared across patients were mostly commonly generated sequences.

For this clone: What it binds is unknown.

V dropped 3 bases and J dropped 0 bases, with 12 bases sitting between them. Looked up from germline, CDR1 is SGHDN and CDR2 is FVKESK. The CDR3 totals 17 residues. Produced via immunoSEQ multiplex PCR; TCRdb's table is partial and in-frame only. In the table there are tens of thousands of clones, roughly 80% of which are singletons. The sequence was obtained from a person between 60 and 69 years old with breast cancer. The specimen sequenced was blood. The gene calls are TRBV14 and TRBJ1-6, with a tentative D call TRBD1 (5 bases). CDR3 sequence reads: CASSHSRQSSYNSPLHF. CDR3 in DNA: TGTGCCAGCAGCCACAGCAGACAGAGCTCCTATAATTCACCCCTCCACTTT.